This TCR beta chain emerged from a study of patients and donors after allogeneic stem cell transplantation. MiXCR, applied by TCRdb to the RT-PCR reads, yields one record per CDR3 protein. Among 200,000 to 250,000 distinct CDR3 sequences listed, 14% were seen once. The CDR3 runs 14 residues. The V gene end was trimmed by 5 bases and the J gene end by 7 bases; junction bases not matched to a gene: 7. The germline CDR1 and CDR2 sequences are SGHTA and FQGTGA. The sample consisted of blood, either unsorted or a sorted T cell fraction (not recorded which). V and J are TRBV7-3 and TRBJ2-2; TRBD1 aligns across 7 bases. The receptor was derived from a human donor who was either an allogeneic HSCT recipient or a stem cell or donor lymphocyte infusion donor (not recorded which). It is not recorded whose cells these are; they may come from a transplant donor. DNA of the CDR3: TGTGCCAGCAGCACAAGAACAGGGGTCGGGGAGCTGTTTTTT. The encoded protein is CASSTRTGVGELFF.